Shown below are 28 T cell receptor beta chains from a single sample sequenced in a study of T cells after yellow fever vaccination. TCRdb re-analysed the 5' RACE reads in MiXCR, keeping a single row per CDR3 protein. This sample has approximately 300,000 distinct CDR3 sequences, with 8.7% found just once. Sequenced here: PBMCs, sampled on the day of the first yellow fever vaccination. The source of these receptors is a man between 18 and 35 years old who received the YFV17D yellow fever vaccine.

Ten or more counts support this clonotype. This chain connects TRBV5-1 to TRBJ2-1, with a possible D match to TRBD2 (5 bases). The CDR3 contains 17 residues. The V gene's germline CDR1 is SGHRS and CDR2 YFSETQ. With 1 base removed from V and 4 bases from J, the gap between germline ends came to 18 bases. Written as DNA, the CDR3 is TGCGCCAGCAGCTTGCGGGCGGGTCCTCAACTATACAATGAGCAGTTCTTC. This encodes CASSLRAGPQLYNEQFF.

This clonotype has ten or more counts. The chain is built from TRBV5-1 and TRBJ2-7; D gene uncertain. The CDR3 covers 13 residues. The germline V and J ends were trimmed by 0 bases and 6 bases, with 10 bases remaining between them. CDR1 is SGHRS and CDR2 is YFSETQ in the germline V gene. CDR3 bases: TGCGCCAGCAGCTTGGTAGGGCGGTCCGAGCAGTACTTC. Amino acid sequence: CASSLVGRSEQYF.

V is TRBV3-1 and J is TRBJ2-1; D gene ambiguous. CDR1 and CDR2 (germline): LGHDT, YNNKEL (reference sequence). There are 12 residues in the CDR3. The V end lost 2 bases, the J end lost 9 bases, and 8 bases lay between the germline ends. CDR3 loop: CASSQTLSEQFF. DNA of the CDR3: TGTGCCAGCAGCCAAACACTCTCTGAGCAGTTCTTC.

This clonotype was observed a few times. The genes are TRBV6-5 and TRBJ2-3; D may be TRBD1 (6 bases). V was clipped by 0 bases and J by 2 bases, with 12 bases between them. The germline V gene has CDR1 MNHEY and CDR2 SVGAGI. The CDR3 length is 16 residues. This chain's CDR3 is CASSYSHGQNTDTQYF. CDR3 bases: TGTGCCAGCAGTTACTCCCACGGACAGAACACAGATACGCAGTATTTT.

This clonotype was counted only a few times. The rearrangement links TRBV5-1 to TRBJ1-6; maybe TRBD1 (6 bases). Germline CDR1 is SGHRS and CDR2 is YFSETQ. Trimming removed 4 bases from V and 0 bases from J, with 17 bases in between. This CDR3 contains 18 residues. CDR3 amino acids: CASSTGRGGSSYNSPLHF. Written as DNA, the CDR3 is TGCGCCAGCAGCACAGGACGAGGGGGGAGCTCCTATAATTCACCCCTCCACTTT.

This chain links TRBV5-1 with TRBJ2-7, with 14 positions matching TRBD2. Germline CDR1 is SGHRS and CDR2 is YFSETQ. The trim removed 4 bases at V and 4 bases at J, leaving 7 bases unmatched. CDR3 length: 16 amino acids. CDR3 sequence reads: CASSAGLAGGVYEQYF. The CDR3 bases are TGCGCCAGCAGCGCTGGACTAGCGGGGGGAGTTTACGAGCAGTACTTC.

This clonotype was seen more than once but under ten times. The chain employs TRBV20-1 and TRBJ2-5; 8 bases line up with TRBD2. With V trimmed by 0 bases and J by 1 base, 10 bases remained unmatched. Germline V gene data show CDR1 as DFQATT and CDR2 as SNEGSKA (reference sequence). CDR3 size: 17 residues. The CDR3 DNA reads TGCAGTGCTAGAGATTGGGTAGCGGGGCAGACCCAAGAGACCCAGTACTTC. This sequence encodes CSARDWVAGQTQETQYF.

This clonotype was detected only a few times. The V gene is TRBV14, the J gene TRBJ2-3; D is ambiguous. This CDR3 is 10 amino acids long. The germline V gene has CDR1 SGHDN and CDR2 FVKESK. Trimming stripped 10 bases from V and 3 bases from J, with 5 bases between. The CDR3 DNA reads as TGTGCCACCGAGACAGATACGCAGTATTTT. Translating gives CATETDTQYF.

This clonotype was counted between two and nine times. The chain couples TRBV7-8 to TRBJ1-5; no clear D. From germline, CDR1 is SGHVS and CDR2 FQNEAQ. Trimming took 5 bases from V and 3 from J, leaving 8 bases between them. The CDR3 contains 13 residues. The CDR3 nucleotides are TGTGCCAGCAGCACCTCTCACAATCAGCCCCAGCATTTT. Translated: CASSTSHNQPQHF.

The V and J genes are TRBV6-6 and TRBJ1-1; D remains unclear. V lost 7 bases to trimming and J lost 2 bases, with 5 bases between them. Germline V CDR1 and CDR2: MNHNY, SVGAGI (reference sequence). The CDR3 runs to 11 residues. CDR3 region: CASTINTEAFF. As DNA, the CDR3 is TGTGCCAGCACCATAAACACTGAAGCTTTCTTT.

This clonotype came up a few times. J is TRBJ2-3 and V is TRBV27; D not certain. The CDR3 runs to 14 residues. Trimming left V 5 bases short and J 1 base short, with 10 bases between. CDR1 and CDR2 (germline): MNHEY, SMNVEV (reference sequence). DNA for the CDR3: TGTGCCAGCAGTCCCTCTCCCCGCACAGATACGCAGTATTTT. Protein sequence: CASSPSPRTDTQYF.

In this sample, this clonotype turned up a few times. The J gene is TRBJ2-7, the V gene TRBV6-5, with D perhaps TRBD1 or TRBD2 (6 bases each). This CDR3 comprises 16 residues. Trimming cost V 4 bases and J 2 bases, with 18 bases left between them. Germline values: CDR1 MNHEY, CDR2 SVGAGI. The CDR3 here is CASSSSIGGIPYEQYF. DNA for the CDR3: TGTGCCAGCAGTTCCTCTATAGGGGGGATACCCTACGAGCAGTACTTC.

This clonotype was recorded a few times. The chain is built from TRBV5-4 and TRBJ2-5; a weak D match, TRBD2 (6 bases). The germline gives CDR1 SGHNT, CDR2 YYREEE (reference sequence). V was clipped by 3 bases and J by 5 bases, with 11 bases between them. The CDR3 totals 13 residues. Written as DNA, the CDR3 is TGTGCCAGCAGCTCTACTAGCTTGGAGACCCAGTACTTC. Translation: CASSSTSLETQYF.

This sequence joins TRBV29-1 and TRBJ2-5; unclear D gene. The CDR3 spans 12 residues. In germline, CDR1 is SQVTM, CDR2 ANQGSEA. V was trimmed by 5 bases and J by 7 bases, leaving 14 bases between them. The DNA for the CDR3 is TGCAGCGTTACCAAGGCCCGTTCGACCCAGTACTTC. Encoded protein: CSVTKARSTQYF.

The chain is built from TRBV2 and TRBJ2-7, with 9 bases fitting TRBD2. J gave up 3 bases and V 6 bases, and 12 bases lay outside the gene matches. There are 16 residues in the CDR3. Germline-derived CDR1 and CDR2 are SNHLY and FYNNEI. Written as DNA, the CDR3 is TGTGCCAGCAGCGCCCAATTAGCGGGGGCACTCTACGAGCAGTACTTC. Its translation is CASSAQLAGALYEQYF.

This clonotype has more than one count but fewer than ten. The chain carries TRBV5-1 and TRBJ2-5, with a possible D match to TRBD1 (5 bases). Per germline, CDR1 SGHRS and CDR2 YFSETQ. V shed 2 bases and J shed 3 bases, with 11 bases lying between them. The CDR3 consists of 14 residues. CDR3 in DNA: TGCGCCAGCAGCTTAAATCAGGGTGAAGAGACCCAGTACTTC. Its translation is CASSLNQGEETQYF.

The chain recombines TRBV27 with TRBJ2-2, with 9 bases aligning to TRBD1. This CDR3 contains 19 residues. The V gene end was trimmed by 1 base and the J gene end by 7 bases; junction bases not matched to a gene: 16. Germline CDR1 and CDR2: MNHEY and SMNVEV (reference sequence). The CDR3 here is CASSLFSFSGQGYSGELFF. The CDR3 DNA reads TGTGCCAGCAGTTTATTTTCATTTTCGGGACAGGGTTACAGCGGGGAGCTGTTTTTT.

The CDR3 protein is CASQTSGEQTQYF. Here the CDR3 DNA reads TGCGCCAGCCAGACTAGCGGGGAACAGACCCAGTACTTC. The chain joins TRBV5-1 to TRBJ2-5, with 11 bases matching TRBD2. Looked up from germline, CDR1 is SGHRS and CDR2 is YFSETQ. The ends lost 7 bases at V and 6 bases at J; junction bases unmatched: 5. The CDR3 is made up of 13 amino acids.

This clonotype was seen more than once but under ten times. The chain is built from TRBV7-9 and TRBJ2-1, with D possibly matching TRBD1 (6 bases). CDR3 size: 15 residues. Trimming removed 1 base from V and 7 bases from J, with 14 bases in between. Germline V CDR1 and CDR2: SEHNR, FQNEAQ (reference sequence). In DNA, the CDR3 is TGTGCCAGCAGCTTAGTTCAGGGGAAAAAGAATGAGCAGTTCTTC. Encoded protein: CASSLVQGKKNEQFF. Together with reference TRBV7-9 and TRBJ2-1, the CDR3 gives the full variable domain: DTGVSQNPRHKITKRGQNVTFRCDPISEHNRLYWYRQTLGQGPEFLTYFQNEAQLEKSRLLSDRFSAERPKGSFSTLEIQRTEQGDSAMYLCASSLVQGKKNEQFFGPGTRLTVL.

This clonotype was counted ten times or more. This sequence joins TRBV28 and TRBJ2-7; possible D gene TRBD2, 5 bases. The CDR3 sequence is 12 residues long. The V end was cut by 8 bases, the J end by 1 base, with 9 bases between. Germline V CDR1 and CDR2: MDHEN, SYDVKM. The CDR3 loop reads CASGRGSYEQYV. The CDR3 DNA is TGTGCCAGCGGTCGAGGGTCCTACGAGCAGTACGTC.

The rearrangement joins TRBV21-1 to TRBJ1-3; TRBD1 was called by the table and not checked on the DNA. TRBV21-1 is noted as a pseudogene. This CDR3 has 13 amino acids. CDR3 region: CARWGASGNTIYF. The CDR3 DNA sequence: TGTGCCCGTTGGGGGGCGTCTGGAAACACCATATATTTT.

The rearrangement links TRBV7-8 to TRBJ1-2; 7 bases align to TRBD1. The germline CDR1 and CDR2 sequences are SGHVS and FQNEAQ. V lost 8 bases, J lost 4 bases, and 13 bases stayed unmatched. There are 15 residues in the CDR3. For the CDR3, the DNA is TGTGCCAGCTCATGGGACAGCCCATCTCTCTATGGCTACACCTTC. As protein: CASSWDSPSLYGYTF. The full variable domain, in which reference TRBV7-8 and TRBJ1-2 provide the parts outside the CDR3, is GAGVSQSPRYKVAKRGQDVALRCDPISGHVSLFWYQQALGQGPEFLTYFQNEAQLDKSGLPSDRFFAERPEGSVSTLKIQRTQQEDSAVYLCASSWDSPSLYGYTFGSGTRLTVV.

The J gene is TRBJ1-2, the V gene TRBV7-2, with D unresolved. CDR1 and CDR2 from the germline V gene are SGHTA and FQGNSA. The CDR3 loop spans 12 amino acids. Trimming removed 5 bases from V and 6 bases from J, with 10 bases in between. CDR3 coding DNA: TGTGCCAGCAGCAAAAGAGCCGATGGCTACACCTTC. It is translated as CASSKRADGYTF.

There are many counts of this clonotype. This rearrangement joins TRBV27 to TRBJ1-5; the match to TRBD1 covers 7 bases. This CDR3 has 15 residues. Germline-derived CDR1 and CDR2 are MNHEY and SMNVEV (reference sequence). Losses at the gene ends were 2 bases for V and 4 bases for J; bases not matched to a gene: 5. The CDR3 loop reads CASSLGPGGNQPQHF. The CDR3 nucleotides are TGTGCCAGCAGTTTAGGCCCAGGGGGGAATCAGCCCCAGCATTTT.

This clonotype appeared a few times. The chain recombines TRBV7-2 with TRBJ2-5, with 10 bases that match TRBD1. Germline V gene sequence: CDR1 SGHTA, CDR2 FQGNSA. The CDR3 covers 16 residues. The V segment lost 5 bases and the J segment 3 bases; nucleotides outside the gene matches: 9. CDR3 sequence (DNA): TGTGCCAGCAGCCCCCGACAGGGGGCGCAGGAAGAGACCCAGTACTTC. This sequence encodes CASSPRQGAQEETQYF.

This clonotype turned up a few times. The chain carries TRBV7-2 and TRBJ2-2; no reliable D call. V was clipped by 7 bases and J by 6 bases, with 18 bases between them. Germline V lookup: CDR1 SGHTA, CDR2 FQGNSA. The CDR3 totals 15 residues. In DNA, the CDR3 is TGTGCCAGCAAATTCTTCCAATCCGTATCCGGGGAGCTGTTTTTT. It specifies CASKFFQSVSGELFF.

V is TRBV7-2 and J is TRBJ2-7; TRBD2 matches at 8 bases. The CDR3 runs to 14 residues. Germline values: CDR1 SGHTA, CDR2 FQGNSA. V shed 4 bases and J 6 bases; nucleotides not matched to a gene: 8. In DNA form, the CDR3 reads TGTGCCAGCAGCTCCCCCCGGGAGGGGGGCGAGCAGTACGTC. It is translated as CASSSPREGGEQYV.

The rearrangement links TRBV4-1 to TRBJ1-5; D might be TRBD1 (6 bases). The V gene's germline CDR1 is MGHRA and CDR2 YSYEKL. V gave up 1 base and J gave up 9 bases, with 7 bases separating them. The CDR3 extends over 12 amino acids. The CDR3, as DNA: TGCGCCAGCAGCCAAGTCAGGGGGCCCCAGCATTTT. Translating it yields CASSQVRGPQHF.